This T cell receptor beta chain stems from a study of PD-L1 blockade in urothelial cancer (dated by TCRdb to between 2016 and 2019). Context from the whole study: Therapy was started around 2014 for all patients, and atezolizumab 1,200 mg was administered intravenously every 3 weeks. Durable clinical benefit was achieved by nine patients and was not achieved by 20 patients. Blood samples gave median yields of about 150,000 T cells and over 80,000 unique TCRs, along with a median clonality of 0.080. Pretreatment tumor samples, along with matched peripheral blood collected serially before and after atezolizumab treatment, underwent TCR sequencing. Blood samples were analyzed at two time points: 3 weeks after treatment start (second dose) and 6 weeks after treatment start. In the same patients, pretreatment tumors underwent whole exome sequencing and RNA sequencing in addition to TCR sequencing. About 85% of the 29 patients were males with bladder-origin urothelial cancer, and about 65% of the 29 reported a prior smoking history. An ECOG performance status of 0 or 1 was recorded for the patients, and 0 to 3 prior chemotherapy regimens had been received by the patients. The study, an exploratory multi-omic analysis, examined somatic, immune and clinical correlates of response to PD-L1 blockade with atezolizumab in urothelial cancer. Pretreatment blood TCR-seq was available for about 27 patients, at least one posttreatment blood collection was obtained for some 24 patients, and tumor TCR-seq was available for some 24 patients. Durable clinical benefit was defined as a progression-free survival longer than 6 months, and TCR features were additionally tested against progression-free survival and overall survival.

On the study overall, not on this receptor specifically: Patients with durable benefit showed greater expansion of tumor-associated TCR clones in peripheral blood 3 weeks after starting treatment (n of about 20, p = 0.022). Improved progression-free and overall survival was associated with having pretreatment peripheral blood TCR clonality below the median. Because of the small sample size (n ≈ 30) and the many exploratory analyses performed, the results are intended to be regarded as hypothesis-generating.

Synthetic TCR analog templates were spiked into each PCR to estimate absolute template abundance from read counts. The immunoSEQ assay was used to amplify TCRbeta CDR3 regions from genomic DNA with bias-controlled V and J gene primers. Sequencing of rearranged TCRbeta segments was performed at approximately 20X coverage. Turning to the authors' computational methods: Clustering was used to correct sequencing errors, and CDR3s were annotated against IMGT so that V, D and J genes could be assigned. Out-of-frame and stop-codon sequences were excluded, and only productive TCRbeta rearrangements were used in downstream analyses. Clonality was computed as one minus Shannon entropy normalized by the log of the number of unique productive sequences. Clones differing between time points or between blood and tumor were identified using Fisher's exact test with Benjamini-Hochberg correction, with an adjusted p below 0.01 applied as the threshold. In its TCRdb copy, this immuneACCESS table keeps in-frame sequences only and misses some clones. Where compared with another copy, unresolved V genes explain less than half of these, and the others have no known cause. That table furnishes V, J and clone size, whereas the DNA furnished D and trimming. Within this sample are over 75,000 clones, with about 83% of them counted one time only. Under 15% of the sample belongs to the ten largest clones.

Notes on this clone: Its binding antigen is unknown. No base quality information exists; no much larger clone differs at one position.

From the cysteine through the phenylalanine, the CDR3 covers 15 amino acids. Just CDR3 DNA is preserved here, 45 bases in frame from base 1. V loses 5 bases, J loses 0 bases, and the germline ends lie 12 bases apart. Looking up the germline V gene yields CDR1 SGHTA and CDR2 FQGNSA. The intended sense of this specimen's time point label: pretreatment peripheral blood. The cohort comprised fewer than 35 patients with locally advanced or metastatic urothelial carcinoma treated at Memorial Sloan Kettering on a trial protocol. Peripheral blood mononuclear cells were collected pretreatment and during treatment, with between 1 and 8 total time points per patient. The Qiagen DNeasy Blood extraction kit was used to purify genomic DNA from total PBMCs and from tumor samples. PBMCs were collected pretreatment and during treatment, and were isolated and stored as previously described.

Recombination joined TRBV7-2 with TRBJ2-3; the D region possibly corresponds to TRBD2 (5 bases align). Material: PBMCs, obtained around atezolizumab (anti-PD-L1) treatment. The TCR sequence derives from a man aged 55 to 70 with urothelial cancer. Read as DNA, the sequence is TGTGCCAGCAGCCCCAGCGGAACTAGCACAGATACGCAGTATTTT. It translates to CASSPSGTSTDTQYF.